Listed here is a single TCR beta chain. Its antigen specificity is not known. Base qualities are not recorded, but no much larger clone differs from it by a single base. The CDR3 regions of human TCRbeta chains were analyzed by immunosequencing. On the authors' methods: TCRs in the repertoires were matched against a reference library of SARS-CoV-2-specific TCRs that had been generated with the MIRA antigen-specificity platform. Breadth was defined as the fraction of unique TCRs that were SARS-CoV-2-associated. Depth was defined as the fraction of total T cells that were SARS-CoV-2-associated. Using the MIRA data, every spike-specific TCR was mapped to the spike region that the TCR reacted to and assigned to either a CD4 or a CD8 class. Log10-transformed breadth and depth values were compared by one-way ANOVA with Sidak's multiple comparisons tests. Held by TCRdb, this immuneACCESS table contains in-frame sequences only and omits some clones. Under half of the omission traces to an unresolved V gene where checked; the cause of the rest is unknown. D and trimming come from the DNA, and the V and J calls and clone size come from that table. Here the sample has tens of thousands of clones; around 90% occur a single time. Of the sample, roughly 12% falls within the top ten clones.

These data belong to a study of T cell responses to AZD1222 COVID-19 vaccine (dated by TCRdb to about 2021). Describing the broader study: A total of over 230 trial participants underwent TCR sequencing, of whom some 210 received two doses of AZD1222 and about 26 received two doses of the MenACWY control vaccine. Enrollment into the trials was organized by age into subgroups of 18-55, 56-69 and 70-plus years, and those subgroups contained approximately 160, 26 and 62 TCR-sequenced participants, respectively.

What the authors observed across the whole study: Conclusions about previously exposed vaccinees are limited because only six or seven AZD1222 recipients were SARS-CoV-2 seropositive at baseline. After two AZD1222 doses, both the breadth and the depth of spike-specific TCRs were significantly higher than at day 0 and than in MenACWY recipients. Participants were mostly white British, with more females than males. The authors suggested clonal diversity may have been underestimated. No day 14 peak-response samples were available, so repertoires were characterized only after the peak T cell response. The vaccine-associated CD4 TCRs covered the entire spike protein, and the dominant responses fell in regions 160-218 and 743-854. In the small 56-69-year group, the increase in depth fell short of significance, most likely because of low power. Reportedly, almost half of the unique spike-specific TCRs recognized epitopes lying outside the regions that are mutated in the B.1.351 and B.1.1.7 variants.

Read against the paper, the sample's time point label means: about 28 days (+/-7) after the second vaccine dose. AZD1222 recipients whose second dose came at about 4 weeks and those whose second dose came at about 12 weeks were combined into one group, since spike-specific TCR depth and breadth did not differ between the two schedules. Vaccinee samples were obtained from the UK trials COV001 and COV002, which included a single-blind randomized controlled phase 2/3 trial of AZD1222 (ChAdOx1 nCoV-19) in healthy adults. For TCRbeta chain sequencing, PBMC samples were collected from trial participants at day 0 and at day 28 after the second dose. This clonotype was obtained from an adult who received the AZD1222 COVID-19 vaccine. The source material was peripheral blood, sampled 28 days after the second AZD1222 dose.

The DNA sequence is TGTGCCAGCAGTAAATCCGGCCGTGGGGGGGGCGCTGAGCCCCAGCATTTT. It codes for CASSKSGRGGGAEPQHF. The sequence is built from TRBV25-1 and TRBJ1-5; a weak D assignment points to TRBD1 (6 bases agree). CDR1 and CDR2 are read off the germline V gene as MGHDK and SYGVNS. V is reduced by 5 bases and J by 8 bases, leaving a spacing of 25 bases between them. From the cysteine up to the phenylalanine, the CDR3 has a length of 17 residues. Only the CDR3 DNA stays, 51 bases, in frame from base 1.